The 10 T cell receptor beta chains reported below all come from one sample, sequenced in a study of cytomegalovirus exposure and HLA in healthy donors. With 60 Vbeta and 13 Jbeta primers, the PCR was carried out. Here immunoSEQ multiplex PCR was the method, and the copy in TCRdb shows in-frame clones only, minus some. The table records over 200,000 clones, about 79% of them present only once. Sequencing used PBMCs. The receptors come from a male donor in good health and CMV-seronegative.

J is TRBJ1-6 and V is TRBV11-2; no clear D gene. Deletions cut 5 bases from V and 6 bases from J, with 5 bases between. This CDR3 is 12 amino acids long. CDR1 and CDR2 (germline): SGHAT, FQNNGV. Here the CDR3 reads CASSLSNSPLHF. CDR3 in DNA: TGTGCCAGCAGCCTATCTAATTCACCCCTCCACTTT. The full variable domain, completed using reference TRBV11-2 and TRBJ1-6, is EAGVAQSPRYKIIEKRQSVAFWCNPISGHATLYWYQQILGQGPKLLIQFQNNGVVDDSQLPKDRFSAERLKGVDSTLKIQPAKLEDSAVYLCASSLSNSPLHFGNGTRLTVT.

The V and J genes are TRBV6-5 and TRBJ2-7, with 10 positions matching TRBD2. CDR1 is MNHEY and CDR2 is SVGAGI in the germline V gene. The CDR3 contains 15 residues. With 2 bases clipped from V and 2 bases from J, the junction kept 3 bases outside the gene matches. The CDR3 reads CASSYGLAGAYEQYF. The CDR3 nucleotides are TGTGCCAGCAGTTACGGGCTAGCGGGGGCCTACGAGCAGTACTTC.

This rearrangement joins TRBV19 to TRBJ2-3, with 7 bases identical to TRBD2. Germline V lookup: CDR1 LNHDA, CDR2 SQIVND (reference sequence). The CDR3 is 14 amino acids. The V and J ends lost 6 bases and 2 bases, in that order; junction bases with no gene match: 5. The CDR3 DNA reads TGTGCCAGTAGGTCGCAGCGGGACACAGATACGCAGTATTTT. This gives the protein CASRSQRDTDTQYF.

This chain links TRBV6-4 with TRBJ2-4; no clear D. The CDR3 spans 18 residues. Looked up from germline, CDR1 is MRHNA and CDR2 is SNTAGT. V shed 10 bases and J shed 0 bases, with 25 bases lying between them. The CDR3 here is CATYPEARTLIAKNIQYF. CDR3 DNA sequence: TGTGCCACCTACCCCGAGGCGAGAACTCTTATAGCCAAAAACATTCAGTACTTC.

This clone was seen a handful of times. The chain links TRBV6-5 to TRBJ1-5; D is unclear. The CDR3 length is 15 residues. Germline V gives CDR1 MNHEY, CDR2 SVGAGI. V lost 5 bases and J 6 bases, leaving 17 bases between the germline ends. The CDR3 region has the DNA TGTGCCAGCAGTCCCCAGCGGAGGAGCGGTCAGCCCCAGCATTTT. Its translation: CASSPQRRSGQPQHF.

The rearrangement uses TRBV2 and TRBJ1-1; D is ambiguous. The CDR3 has 14 amino acids. From germline, CDR1 is SNHLY and CDR2 FYNNEI. The V end was cut by 6 bases, the J end by 0 bases, with 11 bases between. CDR3 sequence reads: CASRLRGLNTEAFF. CDR3 sequence (DNA): TGTGCCAGCAGGTTGAGAGGTCTGAACACTGAAGCTTTCTTT.

This chain connects TRBV4-2 to TRBJ2-2; 11 bases agree with TRBD2. Per the germline V gene, CDR1 is LGHNA and CDR2 is YNFKEQ. The ends lost 4 bases at V and 3 bases at J; junction bases unmatched: 4. This CDR3 has 16 amino acids. The CDR3 DNA is TGTGCCAGCAGCCCAACTAGCGGGGGATACACCGGGGAGCTGTTTTTT. Translated: CASSPTSGGYTGELFF.

The J gene is TRBJ1-5, the V gene TRBV11-1, with D uncertain. The V end was cut by 3 bases, the J end by 2 bases, with 11 bases between. The CDR3 is made up of 15 amino acids. Germline V gives CDR1 SGHAT, CDR2 FQDESV (reference sequence). The DNA of the CDR3 is TGTGCCAGCAGCTTGGCACCGGAGGGCAATCAGCCCCAGCATTTT. It is translated as CASSLAPEGNQPQHF.

Only a few counts were recorded for this clone. This chain joins TRBV15 and TRBJ2-1; 8 bases align to TRBD2. Trimming cost V 3 bases and J 7 bases; bases outside gene matches: 8. CDR1 is LNHNV, CDR2 YYDKDF, per germline (reference sequence). There are 15 residues in the CDR3. The DNA for the CDR3 is TGTGCCACCAGCAGGGCAGCGGGGGAGTCGAATGAGCAGTTCTTC. Its protein is CATSRAAGESNEQFF.

The chain carries TRBV27 and TRBJ1-1; D might be TRBD1 (5 bases). Trimming took off 2 bases at V and 0 bases at J, with 16 bases between the two ends. Germline CDR1 MNHEY, CDR2 SMNVEV (reference sequence). The CDR3 loop spans 17 amino acids. CDR3 coding DNA: TGTGCCAGCAGTTTAGTGGGGCCTCAAGTGTTGAACACTGAAGCTTTCTTT. Protein sequence: CASSLVGPQVLNTEAFF.